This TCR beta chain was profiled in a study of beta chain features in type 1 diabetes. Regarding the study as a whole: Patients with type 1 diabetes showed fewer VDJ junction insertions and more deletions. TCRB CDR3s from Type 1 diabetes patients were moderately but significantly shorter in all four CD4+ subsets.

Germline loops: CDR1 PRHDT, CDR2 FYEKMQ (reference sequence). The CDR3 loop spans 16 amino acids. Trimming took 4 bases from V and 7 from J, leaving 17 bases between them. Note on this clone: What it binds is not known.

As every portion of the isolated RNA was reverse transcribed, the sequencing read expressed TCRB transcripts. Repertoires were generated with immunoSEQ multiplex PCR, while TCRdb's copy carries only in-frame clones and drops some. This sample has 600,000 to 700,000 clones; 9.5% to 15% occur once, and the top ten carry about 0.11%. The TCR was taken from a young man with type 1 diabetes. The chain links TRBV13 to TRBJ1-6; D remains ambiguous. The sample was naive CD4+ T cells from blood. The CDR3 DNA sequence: TGTGCCAGCAGCTCCCGAGGAGGGATAACGAATTCACCCCTCCACTTT. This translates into CASSSRGGITNSPLHF.